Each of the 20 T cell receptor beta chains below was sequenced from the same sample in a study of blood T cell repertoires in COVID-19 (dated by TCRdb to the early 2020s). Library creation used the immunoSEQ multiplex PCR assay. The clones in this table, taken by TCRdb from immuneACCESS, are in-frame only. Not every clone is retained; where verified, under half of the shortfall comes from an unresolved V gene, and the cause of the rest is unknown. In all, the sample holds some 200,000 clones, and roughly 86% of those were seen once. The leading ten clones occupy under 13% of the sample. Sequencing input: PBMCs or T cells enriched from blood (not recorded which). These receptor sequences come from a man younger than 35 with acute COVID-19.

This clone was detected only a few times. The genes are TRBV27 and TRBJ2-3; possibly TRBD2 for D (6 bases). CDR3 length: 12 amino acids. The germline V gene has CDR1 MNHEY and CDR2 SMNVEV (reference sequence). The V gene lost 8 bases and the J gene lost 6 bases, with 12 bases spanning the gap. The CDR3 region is CASSPGGDTQYF. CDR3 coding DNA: TGTGCCAGCTCACCCGGAGGGGATACGCAGTATTTT.

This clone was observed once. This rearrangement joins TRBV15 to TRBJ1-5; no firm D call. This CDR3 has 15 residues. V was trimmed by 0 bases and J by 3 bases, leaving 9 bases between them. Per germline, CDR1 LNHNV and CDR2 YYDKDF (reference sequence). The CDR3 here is CATSRDLQFNQPQHF. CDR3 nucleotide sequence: TGTGCCACCAGCAGAGATCTCCAGTTCAATCAGCCCCAGCATTTT.

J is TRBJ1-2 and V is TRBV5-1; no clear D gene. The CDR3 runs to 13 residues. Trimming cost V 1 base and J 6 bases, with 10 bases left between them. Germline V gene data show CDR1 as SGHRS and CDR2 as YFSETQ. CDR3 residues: CASSLSSGNGYTF. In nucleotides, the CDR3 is TGCGCCAGCAGCTTGAGTTCCGGGAATGGCTACACCTTC.

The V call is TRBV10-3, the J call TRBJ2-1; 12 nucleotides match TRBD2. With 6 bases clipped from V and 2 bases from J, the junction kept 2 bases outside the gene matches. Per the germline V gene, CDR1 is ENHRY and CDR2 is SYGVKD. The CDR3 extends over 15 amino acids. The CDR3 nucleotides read TGTGCCATCAGCACTAGCGGGAGGCCCTACAATGAGCAGTTCTTC. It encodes CAISTSGRPYNEQFF.

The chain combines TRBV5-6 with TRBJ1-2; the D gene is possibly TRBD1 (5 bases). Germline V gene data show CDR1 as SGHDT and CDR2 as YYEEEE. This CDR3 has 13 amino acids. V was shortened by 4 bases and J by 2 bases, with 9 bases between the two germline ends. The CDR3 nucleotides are TGTGCCAGCAGCCCCTACAGGAACTATGGCTACACCTTC. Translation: CASSPYRNYGYTF. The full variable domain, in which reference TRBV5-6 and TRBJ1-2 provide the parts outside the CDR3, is DAGVTQSPTHLIKTRGQQVTLRCSPKSGHDTVSWYQQALGQGPQFIFQYYEEEERQRGNFPDRFSGHQFPNYSSELNVNALLLGDSALYLCASSPYRNYGYTFGSGTRLTVV.

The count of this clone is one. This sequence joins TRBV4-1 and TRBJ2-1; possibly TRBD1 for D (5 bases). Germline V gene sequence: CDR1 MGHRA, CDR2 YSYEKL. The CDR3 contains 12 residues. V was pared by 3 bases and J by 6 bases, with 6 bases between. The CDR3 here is CASSHDSNEQFF. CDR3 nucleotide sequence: TGCGCCAGCAGCCACGACAGCAATGAGCAGTTCTTC.

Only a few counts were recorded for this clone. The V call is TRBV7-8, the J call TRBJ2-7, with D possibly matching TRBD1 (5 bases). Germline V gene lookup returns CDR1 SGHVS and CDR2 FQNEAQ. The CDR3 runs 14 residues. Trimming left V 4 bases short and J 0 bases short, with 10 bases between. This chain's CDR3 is CASSSDSSSYEQYF. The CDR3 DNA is TGTGCCAGCAGCTCCGACAGTAGCTCCTACGAGCAGTACTTC.

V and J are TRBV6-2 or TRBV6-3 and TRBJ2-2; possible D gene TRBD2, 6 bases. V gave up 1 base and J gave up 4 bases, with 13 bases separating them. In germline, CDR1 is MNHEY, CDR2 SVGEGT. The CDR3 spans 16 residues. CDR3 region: CASSYWGAGGTGELFF. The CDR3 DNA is TGTGCCAGCAGTTACTGGGGAGCCGGGGGCACCGGGGAGCTGTTTTTT.

CDR3 sequence reads: CASSPGTGHYGYTF. The CDR3 nucleotides are TGTGCCAGCAGTCCTGGGACAGGGCACTATGGCTACACCTTC. The chain uses TRBV27 and TRBJ1-2; TRBD1 matches at 9 bases. V was pared by 5 bases and J by 3 bases, with 4 bases of the junction left unmatched. The CDR3 loop spans 14 amino acids. In germline, CDR1 is MNHEY, CDR2 SMNVEV (reference sequence).

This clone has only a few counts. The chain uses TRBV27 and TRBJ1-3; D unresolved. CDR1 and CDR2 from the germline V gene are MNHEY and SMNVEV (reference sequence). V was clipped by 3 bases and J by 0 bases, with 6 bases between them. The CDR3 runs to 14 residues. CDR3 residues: CASSLSFSGNTIYF. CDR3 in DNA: TGTGCCAGCAGTTTGTCCTTCTCTGGAAACACCATATATTTT.

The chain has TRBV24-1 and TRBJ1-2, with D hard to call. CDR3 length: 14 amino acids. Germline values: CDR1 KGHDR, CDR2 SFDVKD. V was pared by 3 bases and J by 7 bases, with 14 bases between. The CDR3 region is CATSDVGVARGYTF. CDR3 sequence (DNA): TGTGCCACCAGTGATGTCGGGGTGGCGCGTGGCTACACCTTC.

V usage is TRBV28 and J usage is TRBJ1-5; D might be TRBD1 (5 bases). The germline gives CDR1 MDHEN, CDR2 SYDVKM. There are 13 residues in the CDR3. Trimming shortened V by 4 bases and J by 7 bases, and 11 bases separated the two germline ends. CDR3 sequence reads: CASSSGILQPQHF. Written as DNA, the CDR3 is TGTGCCAGCAGTTCAGGGATCTTGCAGCCCCAGCATTTT.

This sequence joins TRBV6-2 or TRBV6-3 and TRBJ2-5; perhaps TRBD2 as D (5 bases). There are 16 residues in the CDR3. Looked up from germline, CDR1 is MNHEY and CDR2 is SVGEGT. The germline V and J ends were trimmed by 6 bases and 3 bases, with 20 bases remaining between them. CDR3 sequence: CASSSLSSAEKETQYF. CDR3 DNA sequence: TGTGCCAGCAGCTCGCTCTCGTCAGCGGAAAAAGAGACCCAGTACTTC.

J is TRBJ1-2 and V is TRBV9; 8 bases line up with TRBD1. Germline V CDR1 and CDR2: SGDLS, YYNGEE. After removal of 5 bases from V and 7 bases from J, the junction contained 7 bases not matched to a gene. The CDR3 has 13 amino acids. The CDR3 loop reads CASRSDRVGGYTF. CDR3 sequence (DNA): TGTGCCAGCAGATCGGACAGGGTCGGTGGCTACACCTTC.

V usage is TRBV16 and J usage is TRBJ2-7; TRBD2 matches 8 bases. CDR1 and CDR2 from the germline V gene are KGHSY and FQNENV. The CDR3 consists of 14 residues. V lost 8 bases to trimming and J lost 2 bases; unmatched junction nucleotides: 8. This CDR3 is CASGRGGRAYEQYF. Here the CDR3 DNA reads TGTGCCAGCGGACGGGGGGGAAGGGCCTACGAGCAGTACTTC.

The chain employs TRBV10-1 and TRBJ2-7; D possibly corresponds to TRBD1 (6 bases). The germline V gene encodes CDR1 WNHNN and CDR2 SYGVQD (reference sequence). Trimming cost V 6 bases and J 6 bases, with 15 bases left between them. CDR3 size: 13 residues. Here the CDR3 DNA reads TGCGCCAGCAGCCGGGACAAAGCCACCGAGCAGTACTTC. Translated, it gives CASSRDKATEQYF.

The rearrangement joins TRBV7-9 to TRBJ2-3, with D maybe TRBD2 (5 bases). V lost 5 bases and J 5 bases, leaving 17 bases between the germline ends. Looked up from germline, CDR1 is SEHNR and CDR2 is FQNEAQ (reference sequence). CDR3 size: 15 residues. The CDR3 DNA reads TGTGCCAGCAGCCCAACTAGTCGTTTCGGAGATACGCAGTATTTT. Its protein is CASSPTSRFGDTQYF.

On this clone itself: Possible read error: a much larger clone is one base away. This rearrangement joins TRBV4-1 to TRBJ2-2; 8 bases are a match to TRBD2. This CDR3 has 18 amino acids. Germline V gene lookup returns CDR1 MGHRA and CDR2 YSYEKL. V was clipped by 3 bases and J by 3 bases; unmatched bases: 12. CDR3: CASSHPTDDGRDTGELFF. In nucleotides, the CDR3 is TGCGCCAGCAGCCACCCCACGGATGACGGGAGGGACACCGGGGAGCTGTTTTTT.

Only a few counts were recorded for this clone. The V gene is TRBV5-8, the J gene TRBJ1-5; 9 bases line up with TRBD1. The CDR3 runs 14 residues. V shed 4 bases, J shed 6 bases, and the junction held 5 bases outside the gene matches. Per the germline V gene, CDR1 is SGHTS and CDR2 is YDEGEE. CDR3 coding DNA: TGTGCCAGCAGCCTGGGACAGGGTATTCAGCCCCAGCATTTT. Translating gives CASSLGQGIQPQHF.

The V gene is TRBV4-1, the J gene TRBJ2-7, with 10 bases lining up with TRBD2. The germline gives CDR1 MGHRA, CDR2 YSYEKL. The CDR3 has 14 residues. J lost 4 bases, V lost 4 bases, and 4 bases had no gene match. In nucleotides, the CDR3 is TGCGCCAGCAGCCCAGCGGGAGGGGGGTACGAGCAGTACTTC. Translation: CASSPAGGGYEQYF.